These T cell receptor beta chains were read from a single sample in a study of spatial heterogeneity in lung cancer. TCRdb recomputed calls from the 5' RACE reads with MiXCR, one row per CDR3 protein. The sample shows about 86,000 distinct CDR3 sequences, over 9.5% of them seen only once. The source material was PBMCs, sampled at surgery. These TCRs come from a male donor with early-stage non-small cell lung cancer. CDR3s include the opening cysteine and the closing phenylalanine or tryptophan. A D gene is named only where the DNA matches it firmly. Clone sizes are given selectively: once, few, many, or a class where the clone is expanded.

>.|TRBJ2-7|.|TRBV3-1
TGTGCCAGCAGCCGTGACAAGCTCTCCTACGAGCAGTACTTC
CASSRDKLSYEQYF
>.|TRBJ2-7|.|TRBV20-1
TGCAGTGCTAGAGATGGAGTGGCGGCCAGGGACGAGCAGTACTTC
CSARDGVAARDEQYF
>.|TRBJ2-3|.|TRBV28
TGTGCCAGCAGTCCTCCTGTCTCCACAGATACGCAGTATTTT
CASSPPVSTDTQYF
>TRBD1|TRBJ2-5|few|TRBV5-1
TGCGCCAGCAGCCTGGGACAGCTCCAAGAGACCCAGTACTTC
CASSLGQLQETQYF
>.|TRBJ2-7|few|TRBV7-9
TGTGCCAGCAGCTTAATCGGCGGGGTAGGCGAGCAGTACTTC
CASSLIGGVGEQYF
>TRBD2|TRBJ2-1|few|TRBV7-9
TGTGCCAGCAGCTTAGTAGCTAGCGGTCCCTACAATGAGCAGTTCTTC
CASSLVASGPYNEQFF
>.|TRBJ2-5|.|TRBV7-9
TGTGCCAGCAGCTTAAGTCCCCAAGAGACCCAGTACTTC
CASSLSPQETQYF
>.|TRBJ2-1|.|TRBV7-3
TGTGCCAGCAGCCCGGGACTCCTCTCCTACAATGAGCAGTTCTTC
CASSPGLLSYNEQFF
>TRBD2|TRBJ2-2|few|TRBV24-1
TGTGCCACCGAGAGCCCGGGAGGCGCCGGGGAGCTGTTTTTT
CATESPGGAGELFF
>.|TRBJ2-1|.|TRBV29-1
TGCAGCGCCTCGCTTACGGATGAGCAGTTCTTC
CSASLTDEQFF
>.|TRBJ2-5|few|TRBV30
TGTGCCTGGAGCCAGGGTCCGCCGGAGACCCAGTACTTC
CAWSQGPPETQYF
>TRBD1|TRBJ2-2|few|TRBV28
TGTGCCAGCAGTCGTCCACAGGGGGCGGACACCGGGGAGCTGTTTTTT
CASSRPQGADTGELFF
>TRBD1|TRBJ2-7|few|TRBV10-2
TGCGCCAGCAGCCCCGGGACAGGACCCGAGCAGTACTTC
CASSPGTGPEQYF
>TRBD1|TRBJ1-5|.|TRBV28
TGTGCCAGCAGTGTCCGGACAGGGGGCCTTGATCAGCCCCAGCATTTT
CASSVRTGGLDQPQHF
>.|TRBJ2-1|few|TRBV24-1
TGTGCCACCAGAGAAGACTTGCCAGGGATGCGGCAGTTCTTC
CATREDLPGMRQFF
>.|TRBJ1-1|many|TRBV5-4
TGTGCCAGCAGGGCTTCAGGTAACACTGAAGCTTTCTTT
CASRASGNTEAFF
>TRBD1|TRBJ2-3|.|TRBV7-3
TGTGCCAGCAGCGGGGACAGAAACACAGATACGCAGTATTTT
CASSGDRNTDTQYF
>.|TRBJ2-2|.|TRBV5-4
TGTGCCAGCAGGGAGGATCCCTCGAACACCGGGGAGCTGTTTTTT
CASREDPSNTGELFF
>.|TRBJ2-2|few|TRBV30
TGTGCCTGGAGTCCAATAAGAGGCACCGGGGAGCTGTTTTTT
CAWSPIRGTGELFF
>.|TRBJ1-1|.|TRBV12-3/TRBV12-4
TGTGCCAGCAGTCCCCCCTACGGGACGGTGAACACTGAAGCTTTCTTT
CASSPPYGTVNTEAFF
>.|TRBJ2-1|few|TRBV29-1
TGCAGCGTTGAACTCTGGCGTTCGAAGGGGATGTACTACAATGAGCAGTTCTTC
CSVELWRSKGMYYNEQFF
>.|TRBJ1-5|many|TRBV10-3
TGTGCCATCAGTGAGAGACAAGTTAGCAATCAGCCCCAGCATTTT
CAISERQVSNQPQHF
>.|TRBJ2-7|few|TRBV20-1
TGCAGTGCTAGAGAGTTTGAGGGGGTCCCCGAGCAGTACTTC
CSAREFEGVPEQYF
>TRBD1|TRBJ1-3|few|TRBV7-2
TGTGCCAGCAGCTTCCTAACAGGGGGCTCTGGAAACACCATATATTTT
CASSFLTGGSGNTIYF
>.|TRBJ2-5|.|TRBV29-1
TGCAGCGTTGAAGATACAGGGAGAGTGGAGACCCAGTACTTC
CSVEDTGRVETQYF
>.|TRBJ1-5|many|TRBV12-3/TRBV12-4
TGTGCCAGCAGTTTGGCAGCTAATCAGCCCCAGCATTTT
CASSLAANQPQHF